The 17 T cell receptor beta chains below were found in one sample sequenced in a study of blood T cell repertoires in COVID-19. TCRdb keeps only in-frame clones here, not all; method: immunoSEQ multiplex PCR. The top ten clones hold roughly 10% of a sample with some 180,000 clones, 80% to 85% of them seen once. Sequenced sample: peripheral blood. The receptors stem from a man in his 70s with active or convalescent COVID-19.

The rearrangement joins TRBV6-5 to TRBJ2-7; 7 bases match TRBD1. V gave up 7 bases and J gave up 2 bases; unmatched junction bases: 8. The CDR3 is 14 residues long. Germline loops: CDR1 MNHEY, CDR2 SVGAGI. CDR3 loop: CASTETGRPYEQYF. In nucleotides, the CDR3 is TGTGCCAGCACCGAGACAGGGAGACCCTACGAGCAGTACTTC.

The DNA of the CDR3 is TGTGCCTGGAGCCGACAGGGGGCGACTGAAGCTTTCTTT. Encoded protein: CAWSRQGATEAFF. V gene TRBV30 combines with J gene TRBJ1-1, with 10 bases lining up with TRBD1. Germline V gene data show CDR1 as GTSNPN and CDR2 as SVGIG (reference sequence). This CDR3 contains 13 residues. The ends lost 3 bases at V and 5 bases at J; junction bases unmatched: 3.

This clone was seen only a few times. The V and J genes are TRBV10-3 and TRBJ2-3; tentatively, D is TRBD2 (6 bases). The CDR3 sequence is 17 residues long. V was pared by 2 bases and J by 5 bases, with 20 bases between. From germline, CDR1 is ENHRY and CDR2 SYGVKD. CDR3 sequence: CAISEEGGGNLQDTQYF. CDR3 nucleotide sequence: TGTGCCATCAGTGAGGAGGGAGGAGGGAACCTCCAAGATACGCAGTATTTT.

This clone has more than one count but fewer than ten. CDR3 bases: TGCGCCAGCAGCTTGGAGGGGGCTCAAGGAAACACCATATATTTT. This codes for CASSLEGAQGNTIYF. The genes are TRBV5-1 and TRBJ1-3, with 7 bases matching TRBD1. Unmatched junction bases numbered 4, after V lost 0 bases and J lost 4 bases. Germline CDR1 reads SGHRS; CDR2 reads YFSETQ. This CDR3 contains 15 residues.

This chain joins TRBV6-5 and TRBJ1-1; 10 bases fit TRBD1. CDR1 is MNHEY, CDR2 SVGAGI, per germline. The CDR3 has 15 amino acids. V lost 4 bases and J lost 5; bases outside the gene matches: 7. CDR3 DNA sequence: TGTGCCAGCAGTTCCGACCGGACAGGGGGGACTGAAGCTTTCTTT. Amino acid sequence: CASSSDRTGGTEAFF.

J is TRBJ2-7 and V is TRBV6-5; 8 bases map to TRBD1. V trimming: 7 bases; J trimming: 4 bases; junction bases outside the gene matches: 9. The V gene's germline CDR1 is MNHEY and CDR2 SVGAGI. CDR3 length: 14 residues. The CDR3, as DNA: TGTGCCAGCACCTGGACAGGGCCAGAGTACGAGCAGTACTTC. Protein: CASTWTGPEYEQYF.

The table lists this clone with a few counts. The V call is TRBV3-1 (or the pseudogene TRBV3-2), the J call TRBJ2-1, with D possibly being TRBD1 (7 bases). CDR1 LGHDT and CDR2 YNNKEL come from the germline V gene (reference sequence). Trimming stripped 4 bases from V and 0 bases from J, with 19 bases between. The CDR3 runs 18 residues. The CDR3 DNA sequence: TGTGCCAGCAGCCCCCAGGGGGGACAAGGAAACTCCTACAATGAGCAGTTCTTC. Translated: CASSPQGGQGNSYNEQFF.

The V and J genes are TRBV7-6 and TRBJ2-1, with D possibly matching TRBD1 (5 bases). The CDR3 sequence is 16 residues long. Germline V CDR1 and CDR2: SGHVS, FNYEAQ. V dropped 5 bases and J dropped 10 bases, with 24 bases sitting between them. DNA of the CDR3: TGTGCCAGCAGCCGAAAACAGGCCCGGTTGGTAGTGGAGCAGTTCTTC. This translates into CASSRKQARLVVEQFF.

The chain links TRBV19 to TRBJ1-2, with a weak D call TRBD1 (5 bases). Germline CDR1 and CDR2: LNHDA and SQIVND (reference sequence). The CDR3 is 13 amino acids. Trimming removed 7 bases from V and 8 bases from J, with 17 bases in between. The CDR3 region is CASTPSGGGGYTF. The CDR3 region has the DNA TGTGCCAGTACCCCCTCGGGGGGAGGAGGCTACACCTTC.

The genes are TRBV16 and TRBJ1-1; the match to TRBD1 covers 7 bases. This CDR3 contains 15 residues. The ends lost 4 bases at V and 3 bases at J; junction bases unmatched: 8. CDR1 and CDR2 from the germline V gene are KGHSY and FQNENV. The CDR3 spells CASSPREGAYTEAFF. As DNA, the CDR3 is TGTGCCAGCAGCCCCCGGGAGGGGGCTTACACTGAAGCTTTCTTT. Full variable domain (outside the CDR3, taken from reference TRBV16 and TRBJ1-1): GEEVAQTPKHLVRGEGQKAKLYCAPIKGHSYVFWYQQVLKNEFKFLISFQNENVFDETGMPKERFSAKCLPNSPCSLEIQATKLEDSAVYFCASSPREGAYTEAFFGQGTRLTVV.

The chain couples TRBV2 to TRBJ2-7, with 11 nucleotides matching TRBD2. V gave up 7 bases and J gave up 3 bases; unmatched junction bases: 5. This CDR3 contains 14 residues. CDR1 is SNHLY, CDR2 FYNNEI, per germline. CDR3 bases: TGTGCCAGCAAGGGGACTAGCGGCCACTACGAGCAGTACTTC. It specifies CASKGTSGHYEQYF.

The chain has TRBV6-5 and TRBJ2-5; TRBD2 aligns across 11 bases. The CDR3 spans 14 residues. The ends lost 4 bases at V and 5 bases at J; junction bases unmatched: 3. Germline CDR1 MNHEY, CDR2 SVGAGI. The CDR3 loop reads CASSLLAGGETQYF. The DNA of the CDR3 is TGTGCCAGCAGTTTATTAGCGGGAGGGGAGACCCAGTACTTC.

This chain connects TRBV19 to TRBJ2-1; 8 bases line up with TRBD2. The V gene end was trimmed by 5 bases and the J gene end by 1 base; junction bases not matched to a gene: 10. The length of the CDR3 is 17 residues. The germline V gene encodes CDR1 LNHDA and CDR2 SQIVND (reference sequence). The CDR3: CASSLSPAGASYNEQFF. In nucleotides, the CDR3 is TGTGCCAGTAGTTTATCCCCAGCGGGGGCATCCTACAATGAGCAGTTCTTC. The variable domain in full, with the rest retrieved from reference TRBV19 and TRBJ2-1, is DGGITQSPKYLFRKEGQNVTLSCEQNLNHDAMYWYRQDPGQGLRLIYYSQIVNDFQKGDIAEGYSVSREKKESFPLTVTSAQKNPTAFYLCASSLSPAGASYNEQFFGPGTRLTVL.

The CDR3 protein is CASSLDRAKTTNEKLFF. In DNA form, the CDR3 reads TGTGCCAGCAGCTTAGACAGGGCGAAAACAACTAATGAAAAACTGTTTTTT. This chain links TRBV11-3 with TRBJ1-4, with D perhaps matching TRBD1 (5 bases). In germline, CDR1 is SGHNT, CDR2 YENEEA. CDR3 length: 17 amino acids. Trimming removed 0 bases from V and 0 bases from J, with 11 bases in between. The full variable domain, in which reference TRBV11-3 and TRBJ1-4 provide the parts outside the CDR3, is EAGVVQSPRYKIIEKKQPVAFWCNPISGHNTLYWYLQNLGQGPELLIRYENEEAVDDSQLPKDRFSAERLKGVDSTLKIQPAELGDSAVYLCASSLDRAKTTNEKLFFGSGTQLSVL.

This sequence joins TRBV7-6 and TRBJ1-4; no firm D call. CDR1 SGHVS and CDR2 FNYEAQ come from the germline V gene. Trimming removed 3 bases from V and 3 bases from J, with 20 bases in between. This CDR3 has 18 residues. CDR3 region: CASSLVSGLRKANEKLFF. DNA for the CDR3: TGTGCCAGCAGCTTGGTATCAGGCCTGAGAAAGGCTAATGAAAAACTGTTTTTT.

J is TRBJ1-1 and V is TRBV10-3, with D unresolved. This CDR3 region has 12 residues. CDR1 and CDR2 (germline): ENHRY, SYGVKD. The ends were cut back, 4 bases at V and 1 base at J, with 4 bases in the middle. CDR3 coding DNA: TGTGCCATCAGTGGTCAGAACACTGAAGCTTTCTTT. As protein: CAISGQNTEAFF.

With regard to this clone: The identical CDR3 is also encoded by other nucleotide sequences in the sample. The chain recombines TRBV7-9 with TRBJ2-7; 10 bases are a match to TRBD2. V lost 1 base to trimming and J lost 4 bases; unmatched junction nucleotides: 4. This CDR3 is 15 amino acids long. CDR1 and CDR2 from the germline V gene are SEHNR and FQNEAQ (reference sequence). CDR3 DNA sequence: TGTGCCAGCAGCTTAGGACTAGCGGGTGGATACGAGCAGTACTTC. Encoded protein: CASSLGLAGGYEQYF.